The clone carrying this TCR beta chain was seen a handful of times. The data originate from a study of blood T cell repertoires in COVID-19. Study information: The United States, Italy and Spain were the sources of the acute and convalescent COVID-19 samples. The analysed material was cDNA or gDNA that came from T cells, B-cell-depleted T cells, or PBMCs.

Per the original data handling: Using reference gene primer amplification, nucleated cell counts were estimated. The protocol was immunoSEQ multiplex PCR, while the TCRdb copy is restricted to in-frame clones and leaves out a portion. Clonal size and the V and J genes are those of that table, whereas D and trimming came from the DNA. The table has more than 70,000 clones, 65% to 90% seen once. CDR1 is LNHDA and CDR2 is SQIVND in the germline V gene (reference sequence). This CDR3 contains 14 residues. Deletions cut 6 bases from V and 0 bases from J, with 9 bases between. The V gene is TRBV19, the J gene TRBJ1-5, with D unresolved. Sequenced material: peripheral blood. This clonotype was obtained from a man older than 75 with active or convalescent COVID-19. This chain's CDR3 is CASRIRVSNQPQHF. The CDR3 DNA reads TGTGCCAGTAGGATCCGGGTTAGCAATCAGCCCCAGCATTTT.